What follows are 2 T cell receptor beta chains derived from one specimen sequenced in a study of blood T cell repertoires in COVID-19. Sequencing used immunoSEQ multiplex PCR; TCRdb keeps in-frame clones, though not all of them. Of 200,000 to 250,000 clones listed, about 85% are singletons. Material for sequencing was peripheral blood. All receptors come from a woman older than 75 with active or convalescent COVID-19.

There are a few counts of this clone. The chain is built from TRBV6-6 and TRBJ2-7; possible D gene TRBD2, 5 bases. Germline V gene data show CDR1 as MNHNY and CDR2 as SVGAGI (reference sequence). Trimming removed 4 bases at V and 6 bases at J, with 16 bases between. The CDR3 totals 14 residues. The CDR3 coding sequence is TGTGCCAGCAGTTCGAGGGAAGAGTTTCGCGAGCAGTACTTC. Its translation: CASSSREEFREQYF.

CDR3: CASSQSRDSYNEQFF. The CDR3 DNA sequence: TGTGCCAGCAGCCAATCCCGGGACAGTTACAATGAGCAGTTCTTC. This chain links TRBV3-1 (or the pseudogene TRBV3-2) with TRBJ2-1; 7 nucleotides match TRBD1. CDR1 is LGHDT and CDR2 is YNNKEL in the germline V gene (reference sequence). J lost 4 bases, V lost 2 bases, and 5 bases had no gene match. The CDR3 has 15 amino acids.